Shown below are 9 T cell receptor beta chains from a single sample sequenced in a study of early T cells in non-severe SARS-CoV-2 infection. TCRdb used MiXCR to reprocess the 5' RACE reads, holding one entry per CDR3 protein. The sample records under 65,000 distinct CDR3 sequences, about an eighth being singletons. Sequences were obtained from whole blood. These receptors came from an adult who was a healthcare worker with PCR-confirmed SARS-CoV-2 infection or an uninfected control (not recorded which).

This clonotype has ten or more counts. This chain links TRBV28 with TRBJ1-6; TRBD1 is a possible D gene (6 bases). V lost 2 bases and J lost 7, with 12 bases in between. The length of the CDR3 is 15 residues. CDR1 MDHEN and CDR2 SYDVKM come from the germline V gene. The CDR3 bases are TGTGCCAGCAGTTTAGATGGCAGGGGCAATTCACCCCTCCACTTT. Protein sequence: CASSLDGRGNSPLHF.

This clonotype has just a few counts. The chain uses TRBV7-3 and TRBJ2-1; 8 bases are a match to TRBD2. Germline loops: CDR1 SGHTA, CDR2 FQGTGA. The junction had 14 bases not matched to a gene; V was cut back by 8 bases and J by 8 bases. The CDR3 is 15 amino acids. CDR3 loop: CASGPTGGRADEQFF. CDR3 DNA: TGTGCCAGCGGCCCGACGGGAGGGAGAGCGGATGAGCAGTTCTTC.

This chain connects TRBV29-1 to TRBJ2-1, with D maybe TRBD1 (7 bases). The CDR3 has 16 residues. Germline V gene data show CDR1 as SQVTM and CDR2 as ANQGSEA. The V end lost 5 bases, the J end lost 2 bases, and 19 bases lay between the germline ends. The chain's CDR3 is CSVPRGAGSAYNEQFF. CDR3 coding DNA: TGCAGCGTTCCCAGGGGGGCGGGATCGGCCTACAATGAGCAGTTCTTC.

The chain recombines TRBV7-3 with TRBJ2-2, with 14 bases aligning to TRBD2. The junction had 3 bases not matched to a gene; V was cut back by 2 bases and J by 1 base. The CDR3 has 18 amino acids. Germline assignment: CDR1 SGHTA and CDR2 FQGTGA. CDR3 DNA: TGTGCCAGCAGCTTAGTTGGGACTAGCGGGAGGAACACCGGGGAGCTGTTTTTT. Translation gives CASSLVGTSGRNTGELFF.

This chain uses TRBV20-1 with TRBJ2-5, with a tentative D call TRBD2 (5 bases). CDR3 length equals 16 residues. Germline CDR1 and CDR2: DFQATT and SNEGSKA (reference sequence). V gave up 3 bases and J gave up 9 bases, with 26 bases separating them. The DNA for the CDR3 is TGCAGTGCTAGCGCCCCCGGCCTTCTCCCGGAGGAGGCCCAGTACTTC. Amino acids: CSASAPGLLPEEAQYF.

This clonotype occurred a few times. The chain couples TRBV12-3 or TRBV12-4 to TRBJ2-3, with 7 bases fitting TRBD2. This CDR3 comprises 15 residues. Trimming took 5 bases from V and 0 from J; bases not matched to a gene: 5. CDR3 nucleotides: TGTGCCAGCAGTGACAAGCGGGGTAGCACAGATACGCAGTATTTT. Amino acid sequence: CASSDKRGSTDTQYF.

This clonotype was counted many times. The chain is built from TRBV30 and TRBJ1-5; the D is unclear. The V end was cut by 2 bases, the J end by 9 bases, with 23 bases between. Germline V gene lookup returns CDR1 GTSNPN and CDR2 SVGIG (reference sequence). This CDR3 comprises 16 residues. Here the CDR3 DNA reads TGTGCCTGGAGTTCTCCTCTAAGGGATGGCAGTCTGCCCCAGCATTTT. Its translation: CAWSSPLRDGSLPQHF.

This clonotype has just a few counts. The chain carries TRBV24-1 and TRBJ2-1; 7 bases map to TRBD1. Germline V gene lookup returns CDR1 KGHDR and CDR2 SFDVKD. The CDR3 extends over 14 amino acids. The trim removed 2 bases at V and 3 bases at J, leaving 0 bases unmatched. CDR3 sequence: CATSDWDSYNEQFF. CDR3 bases: TGTGCCACCAGTGATTGGGACAGCTACAATGAGCAGTTCTTC.

The table lists this clonotype with a few counts. V usage is TRBV5-1 and J usage is TRBJ2-7, with 8 bases that match TRBD2. CDR1 is SGHRS, CDR2 YFSETQ, per germline. Trimming at V came to 0 bases and at J to 2 bases, leaving 1 base not matched to a gene. The CDR3 is 14 amino acids. CDR3 nucleotide sequence: TGCGCCAGCAGCTTGGAGCGGGGGCCCTACGAGCAGTACTTC. Its protein is CASSLERGPYEQYF.